This T cell receptor (beta chain) emerged from a study of control samples from healthy donors and cancer patients. The repertoire was sequenced with immunoSEQ multiplex PCR; TCRdb's copy has only in-frame clones and lacks some. The data show some 130,000 clones, about nine tenths seen once. Germline CDR1 SEHNR, CDR2 FQNEAQ (reference sequence). The germline V and J ends were trimmed by 5 bases and 7 bases, with 11 bases remaining between them. The CDR3 length is 12 residues. V is TRBV7-9 and J is TRBJ1-1; D unresolved. The sequenced material came from blood. This receptor was taken from a man younger than 30 in good health. CDR3 sequence: CASSPWPFEAFF. CDR3 DNA sequence: TGTGCCAGCAGCCCCTGGCCCTTTGAAGCTTTCTTT.